This is a list of T cell receptor beta chains from one sample in a study of tumor-infiltrating lymphocytes in primary liver carcinoma. TCRdb reprocessed the multiplex PCR reads via MiXCR and lists one record per CDR3 protein. This table has about 190,000 distinct CDR3 sequences, 85% appearing once. Sequences were obtained from tumor tissue from primary liver carcinoma. Receptor source: a man aged 40-50 years with primary liver carcinoma and hepatitis B virus infection. The CDR3 runs from the conserved cysteine through the conserved F or W. The order of the fields is clone size, D gene, J gene, V gene, CDR3 protein, CDR3 DNA. D genes are given only for firm matches. Rows give clone size only sometimes, using once, few, many, or a class for an expanded clone.

abundance: .
d_gene: .
j_gene: TRBJ1-5
v_gene: TRBV11-2
CDR3aa: CVSSSIGVTGSNQPQHF
CDR3nt: TGTGTCAGCAGCTCAATAGGGGTAACAGGGAGCAATCAGCCCCAGCATTTT

abundance: .
d_gene: .
j_gene: TRBJ2-1
v_gene: TRBV29-1
CDR3aa: CSVNLLDASFYNEQFF
CDR3nt: TGCAGCGTTAATCTTCTGGACGCCAGCTTCTACAATGAGCAGTTCTTC

abundance: .
d_gene: .
j_gene: TRBJ2-4
v_gene: TRBV28
CDR3aa: CATLPIGGGVNIQYF
CDR3nt: TGTGCCACCCTCCCGATCGGTGGAGGAGTAAATATTCAGTACTTC

abundance: .
d_gene: .
j_gene: TRBJ2-2
v_gene: TRBV28
CDR3aa: CASEKGGAAGLFF
CDR3nt: TGTGCCAGCGAGAAAGGGGGAGCCGCGGGGCTGTTTTTT

abundance: .
d_gene: TRBD2
j_gene: TRBJ2-2
v_gene: TRBV5-1
CDR3aa: CPSSPEPGGNTGELFF
CDR3nt: TGCCCCAGCAGCCCGGAACCGGGAGGGAACACCGGGGAGCTGTTTTTT

abundance: .
d_gene: .
j_gene: TRBJ2-3
v_gene: TRBV10-3
CDR3aa: CVISYVLDTQYF
CDR3nt: TGTGTCATCTCCTACGTCCTAGATACGCAGTATTTT

abundance: once
d_gene: .
j_gene: TRBJ1-2
v_gene: TRBV30
CDR3aa: CVADLGLDYGYSF
CDR3nt: TGTGTCGCGGATTTGGGGCTGGACTATGGTTACAGCTTC

abundance: .
d_gene: .
j_gene: TRBJ1-1
v_gene: TRBV2
CDR3aa: CASSSQGVETEAFF
CDR3nt: TGTGCCAGCAGTTCACAGGGTGTCGAGACTGAAGCTTTCTTT

abundance: .
d_gene: .
j_gene: TRBJ1-1
v_gene: TRBV4-1
CDR3aa: CAISQSGRANTEAFF
CDR3nt: TGCGCCATCAGCCAATCTGGGAGGGCGAACACTGAAGCTTTCTTT

abundance: .
d_gene: .
j_gene: TRBJ2-5
v_gene: TRBV12-3/TRBV12-4
CDR3aa: CASSLQEWETQNF
CDR3nt: TGTGCCAGCAGTCTACAGGAGTGGGAGACCCAGAACTTC

abundance: .
d_gene: TRBD2
j_gene: TRBJ2-7
v_gene: TRBV29-1
CDR3aa: CSVHGNSGESYEQYF
CDR3nt: TGCAGTGTACATGGGAATAGCGGGGAGTCCTACGAGCAGTACTTC

abundance: .
d_gene: TRBD2
j_gene: TRBJ2-1
v_gene: TRBV6-6
CDR3aa: CASKQSSGNEKFF
CDR3nt: TGTGCCAGCAAACAGTCTAGCGGCAATGAGAAGTTCTTC

abundance: once
d_gene: .
j_gene: TRBJ1-1
v_gene: TRBV29-1
CDR3aa: CSCYLGTLNTEAFF
CDR3nt: TGCAGCTGCTACCTCGGTACTCTGAACACTGAAGCTTTCTTT

abundance: .
d_gene: TRBD2
j_gene: TRBJ2-2
v_gene: TRBV5-4
CDR3aa: CASSWDYFSTGELFF
CDR3nt: TGTGCTAGCAGCTGGGACTACTTCAGCACCGGGGAGCTGTTTTTT

abundance: .
d_gene: TRBD1
j_gene: TRBJ2-1
v_gene: TRBV4-2
CDR3aa: CVSSQAGGQGNNVQFF
CDR3nt: TGTGTCAGCAGCCAGGCCGGGGGACAGGGGAACAATGTGCAGTTCTTC

abundance: .
d_gene: .
j_gene: TRBJ2-7
v_gene: TRBV12-3/TRBV12-4
CDR3aa: CGSSPRQVSYEQYF
CDR3nt: TGTGGCAGCAGCCCCAGACAGGTCTCCTACGAGCAGTACTTC

abundance: .
d_gene: TRBD2
j_gene: TRBJ2-1
v_gene: TRBV11-1
CDR3aa: CASSPRGLAGVGELFF
CDR3nt: TGTGCCAGCAGCCCCCGGGGACTAGCGGGAGTGGGGGAGTTGTTCTTC

abundance: .
d_gene: TRBD2
j_gene: TRBJ2-7
v_gene: TRBV4-2
CDR3aa: CASSQGRASGYYEQYF
CDR3nt: TGTGCCAGCAGTCAAGGTAGGGCTAGCGGGTATTACGAGCAGTACTTC

abundance: .
d_gene: .
j_gene: TRBJ1-5
v_gene: TRBV11-3
CDR3aa: CASSLDLGVVQTQHF
CDR3nt: TGTGCCAGCAGCCTAGATCTGGGGGTGGTTCAAACCCAGCATTTT

abundance: once
d_gene: .
j_gene: TRBJ2-3
v_gene: TRBV11-3
CDR3aa: CASSPGTWFTDTYYF
CDR3nt: TGTGCCAGCAGTCCCGGGACATGGTTCACAGATACGTATTATTTT

abundance: few
d_gene: TRBD2
j_gene: TRBJ2-1
v_gene: TRBV11-1
CDR3aa: CASRAGGPNEQFF
CDR3nt: TGTGCTAGCAGGGCGGGAGGGCCGAATGAGCAATTCTTC

abundance: .
d_gene: .
j_gene: TRBJ2-2
v_gene: TRBV12-3/TRBV12-4
CDR3aa: CASRAQATLELIF
CDR3nt: TGTGCCAGCAGGGCCCAGGCTACCTTAGAGCTGATTTTT

abundance: .
d_gene: .
j_gene: TRBJ1-5
v_gene: TRBV11-3
CDR3aa: CASSLDLRVTHPQHF
CDR3nt: TGTGCCAGCAGCTTAGATCTGAGGGTGACTCACCCCCAGCATTTT

abundance: .
d_gene: .
j_gene: TRBJ2-5
v_gene: TRBV30
CDR3aa: CAWARRAQEIQCF
CDR3nt: TGTGCCTGGGCGAGAAGGGCGCAAGAGATCCAGTGCTTC

abundance: .
d_gene: .
j_gene: TRBJ2-3
v_gene: TRBV30
CDR3aa: CAWRERVSYTQYF
CDR3nt: TGTGCCTGGAGGGAGCGAGTTTCGTATACGCAGTATTTT